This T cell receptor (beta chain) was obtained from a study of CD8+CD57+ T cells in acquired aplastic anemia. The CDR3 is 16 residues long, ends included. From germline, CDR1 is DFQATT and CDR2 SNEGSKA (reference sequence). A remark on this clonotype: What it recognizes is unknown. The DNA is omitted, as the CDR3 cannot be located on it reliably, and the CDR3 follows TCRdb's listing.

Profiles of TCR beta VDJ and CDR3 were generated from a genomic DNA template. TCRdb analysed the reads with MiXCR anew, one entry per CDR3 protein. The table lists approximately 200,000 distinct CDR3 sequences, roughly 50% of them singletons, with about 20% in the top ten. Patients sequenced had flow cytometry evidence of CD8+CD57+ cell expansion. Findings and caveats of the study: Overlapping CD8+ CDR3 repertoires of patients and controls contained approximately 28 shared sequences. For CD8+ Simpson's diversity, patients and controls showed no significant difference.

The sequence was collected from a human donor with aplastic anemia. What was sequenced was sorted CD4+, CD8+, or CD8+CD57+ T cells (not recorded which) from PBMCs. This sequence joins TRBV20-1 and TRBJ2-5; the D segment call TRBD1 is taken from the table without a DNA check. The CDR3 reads CSAAPGSEQFFGTQYF.